This T cell receptor (beta chain) appears in the sequencing data of a study of control samples from healthy donors and cancer patients. This table comes from immunoSEQ multiplex PCR, and its TCRdb copy is limited to in-frame clones, with some not included. The data show roughly 150,000 clones, roughly 93% seen once. Germline V CDR1 and CDR2: LGHDT, YNNKEL (reference sequence). V dropped 8 bases and J dropped 9 bases, with 11 bases sitting between them. The length of the CDR3 is 12 residues. The chain uses TRBV3-1 (or the pseudogene TRBV3-2) and TRBJ1-6; the D gene is possibly TRBD1 (5 bases). The sequence came from a man aged 50 to 60 in good health. Sequenced input: blood. CDR3 DNA sequence: TGTGCCAGCGGCGCAGGGCGTTCACCCCTCCACTTT. It translates to CASGAGRSPLHF.